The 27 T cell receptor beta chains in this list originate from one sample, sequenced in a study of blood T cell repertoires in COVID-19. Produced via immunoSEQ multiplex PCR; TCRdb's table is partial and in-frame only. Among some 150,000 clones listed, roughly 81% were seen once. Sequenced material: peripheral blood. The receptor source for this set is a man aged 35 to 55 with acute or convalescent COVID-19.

In DNA form, the CDR3 reads TGCAGTGCTAGTTTCGGCAGGGGGAAAAACGAGCAGTACTTC. Translation: CSASFGRGKNEQYF. This chain uses TRBV20-1 with TRBJ2-7, with 7 positions matching TRBD1. J was trimmed by 5 bases and V by 3 bases; bases with no gene match: 10. CDR1 is DFQATT and CDR2 is SNEGSKA in the germline V gene (reference sequence). The CDR3 consists of 14 residues.

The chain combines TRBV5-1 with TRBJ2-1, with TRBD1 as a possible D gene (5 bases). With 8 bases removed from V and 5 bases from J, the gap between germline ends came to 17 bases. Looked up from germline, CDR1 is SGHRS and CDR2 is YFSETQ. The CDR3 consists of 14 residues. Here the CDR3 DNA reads TGCGCCAGTGGTACAGGCGTAAGGGACAATGAGCAGTTCTTC. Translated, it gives CASGTGVRDNEQFF.

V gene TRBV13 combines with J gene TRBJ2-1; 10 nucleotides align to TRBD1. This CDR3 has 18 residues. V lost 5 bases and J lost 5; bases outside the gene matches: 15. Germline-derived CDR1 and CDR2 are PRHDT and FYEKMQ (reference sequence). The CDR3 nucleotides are TGTGCCAGCAGCCCAGCACCCAAGACAGGGGGCCATCACAATGAGCAGTTCTTC. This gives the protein CASSPAPKTGGHHNEQFF. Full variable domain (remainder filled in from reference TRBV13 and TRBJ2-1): AAGVIQSPRHLIKEKRETATLKCYPIPRHDTVYWYQQGPGQDPQFLISFYEKMQSDKGSIPDRFSAQQFSDYHSELNMSSLELGDSALYFCASSPAPKTGGHHNEQFFGPGTRLTVL.

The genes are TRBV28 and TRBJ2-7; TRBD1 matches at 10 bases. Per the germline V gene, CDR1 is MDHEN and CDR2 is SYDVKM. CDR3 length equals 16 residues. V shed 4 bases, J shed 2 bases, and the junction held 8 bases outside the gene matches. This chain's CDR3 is CASSSTDRGLTYEQYF. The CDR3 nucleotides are TGTGCCAGCAGTTCCACCGACAGGGGGCTTACCTACGAGCAGTACTTC.

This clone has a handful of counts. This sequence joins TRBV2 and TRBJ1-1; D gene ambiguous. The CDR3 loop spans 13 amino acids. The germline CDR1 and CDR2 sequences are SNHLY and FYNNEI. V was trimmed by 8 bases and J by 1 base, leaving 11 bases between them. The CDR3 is CASLVEGNTEAFF. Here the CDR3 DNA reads TGTGCCAGCTTAGTCGAGGGGAACACTGAAGCTTTCTTT.

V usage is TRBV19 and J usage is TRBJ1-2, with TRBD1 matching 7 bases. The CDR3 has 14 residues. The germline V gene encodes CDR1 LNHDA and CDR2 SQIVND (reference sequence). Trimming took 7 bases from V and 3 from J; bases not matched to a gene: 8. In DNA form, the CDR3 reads TGTGCCAGTATCCCCAGGGGGAGCTACTATGGCTACACCTTC. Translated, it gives CASIPRGSYYGYTF. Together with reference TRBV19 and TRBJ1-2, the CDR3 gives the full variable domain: DGGITQSPKYLFRKEGQNVTLSCEQNLNHDAMYWYRQDPGQGLRLIYYSQIVNDFQKGDIAEGYSVSREKKESFPLTVTSAQKNPTAFYLCASIPRGSYYGYTFGSGTRLTVV.

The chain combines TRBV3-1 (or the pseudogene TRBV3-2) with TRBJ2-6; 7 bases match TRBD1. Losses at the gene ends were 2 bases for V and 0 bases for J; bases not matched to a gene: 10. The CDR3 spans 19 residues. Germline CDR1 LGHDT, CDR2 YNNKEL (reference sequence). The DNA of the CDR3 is TGTGCCAGCAGCCAAAAGGCGGCAGGGGGTTTCTCTGGGGCCAACGTCCTGACTTTC. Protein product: CASSQKAAGGFSGANVLTF.

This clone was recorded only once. CDR3 bases: TGTGCCAGCAGCTTGGCTCGAGAGAGGTCCTATAATTCACCCCTCCACTTT. It yields the protein CASSLARERSYNSPLHF. The chain couples TRBV5-6 to TRBJ1-6, with D unclear. V was pared by 0 bases and J by 1 base, with 11 bases between. The CDR3 has 17 amino acids. From germline, CDR1 is SGHDT and CDR2 YYEEEE.

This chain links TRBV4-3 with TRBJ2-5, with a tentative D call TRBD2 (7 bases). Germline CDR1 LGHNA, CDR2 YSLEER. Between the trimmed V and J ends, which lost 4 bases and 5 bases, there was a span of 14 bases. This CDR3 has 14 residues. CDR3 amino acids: CASSLEGGSETQYF. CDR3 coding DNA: TGCGCCAGCAGCCTAGAGGGGGGGAGTGAGACCCAGTACTTC.

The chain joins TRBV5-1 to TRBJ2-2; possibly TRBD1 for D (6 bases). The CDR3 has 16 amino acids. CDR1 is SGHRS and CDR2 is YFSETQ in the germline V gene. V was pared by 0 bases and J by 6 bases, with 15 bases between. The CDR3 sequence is CASSLDYRERSGELFF. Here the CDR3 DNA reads TGCGCCAGCAGCTTGGATTACAGGGAACGGTCCGGGGAGCTGTTTTTT.

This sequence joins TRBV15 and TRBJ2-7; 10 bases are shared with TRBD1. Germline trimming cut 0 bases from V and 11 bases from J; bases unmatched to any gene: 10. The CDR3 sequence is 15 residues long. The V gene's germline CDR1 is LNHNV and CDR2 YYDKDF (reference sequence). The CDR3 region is CATSREPTGGAVKYF. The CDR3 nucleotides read TGTGCCACCAGCAGAGAACCGACAGGGGGCGCAGTAAAGTACTTC.

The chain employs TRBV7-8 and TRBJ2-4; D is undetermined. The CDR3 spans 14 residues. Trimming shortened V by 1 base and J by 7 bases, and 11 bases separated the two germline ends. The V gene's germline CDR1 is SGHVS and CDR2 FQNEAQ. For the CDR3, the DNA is TGTGCCAGCAGCTTAGGGGCCCACCTGAACATTCAGTACTTC. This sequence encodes CASSLGAHLNIQYF. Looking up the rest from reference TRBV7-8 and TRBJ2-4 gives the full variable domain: GAGVSQSPRYKVAKRGQDVALRCDPISGHVSLFWYQQALGQGPEFLTYFQNEAQLDKSGLPSDRFFAERPEGSVSTLKIQRTQQEDSAVYLCASSLGAHLNIQYFGAGTRLSVL.

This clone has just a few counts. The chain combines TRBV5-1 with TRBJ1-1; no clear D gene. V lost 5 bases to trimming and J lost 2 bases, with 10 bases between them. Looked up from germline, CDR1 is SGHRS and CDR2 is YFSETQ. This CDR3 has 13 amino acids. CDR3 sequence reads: CASRAPSNTEAFF. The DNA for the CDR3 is TGCGCCAGCAGGGCTCCGTCAAACACTGAAGCTTTCTTT.

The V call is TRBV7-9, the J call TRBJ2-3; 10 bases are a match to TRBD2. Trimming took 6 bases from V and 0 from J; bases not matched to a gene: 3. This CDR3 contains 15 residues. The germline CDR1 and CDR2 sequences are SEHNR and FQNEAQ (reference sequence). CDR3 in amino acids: CASSPSGGSTDTQYF. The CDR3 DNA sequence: TGTGCCAGCAGTCCTAGCGGGGGTAGCACAGATACGCAGTATTTT.

The CDR3 loop reads CASSQGPLGAASTEAFF. The DNA for the CDR3 is TGCGCCAGCAGCCAAGGGCCCTTGGGGGCAGCCTCCACTGAAGCTTTCTTT. The chain couples TRBV4-3 to TRBJ1-1, with D perhaps matching TRBD1 (6 bases). CDR1 and CDR2 from the germline V gene are LGHNA and YSLEER. Trimming took 1 base from V and 4 from J, leaving 19 bases between them. The CDR3 spans 17 residues.

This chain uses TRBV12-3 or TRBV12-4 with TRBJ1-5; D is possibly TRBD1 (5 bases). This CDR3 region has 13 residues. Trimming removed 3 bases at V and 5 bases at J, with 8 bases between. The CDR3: CASSFQGDQPQHF. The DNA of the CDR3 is TGTGCCAGCAGTTTTCAGGGCGATCAGCCCCAGCATTTT.

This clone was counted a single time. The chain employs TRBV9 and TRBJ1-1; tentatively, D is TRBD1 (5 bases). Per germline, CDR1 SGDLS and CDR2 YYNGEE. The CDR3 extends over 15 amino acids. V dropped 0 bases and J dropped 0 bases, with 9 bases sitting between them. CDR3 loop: CASSVGSGVNTEAFF. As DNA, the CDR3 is TGTGCCAGCAGCGTAGGATCGGGGGTGAACACTGAAGCTTTCTTT. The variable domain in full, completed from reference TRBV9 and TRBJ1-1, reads DSGVTQTPKHLITATGQRVTLRCSPRSGDLSVYWYQQSLDQGLQFLIQYYNGEERAKGNILERFSAQQFPDLHSELNLSSLELGDSALYFCASSVGSGVNTEAFFGQGTRLTVV.

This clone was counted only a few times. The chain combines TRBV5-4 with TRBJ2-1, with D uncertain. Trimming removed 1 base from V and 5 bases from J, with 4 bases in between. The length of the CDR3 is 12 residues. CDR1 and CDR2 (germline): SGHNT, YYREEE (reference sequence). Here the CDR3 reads CASSLPNNEQFF. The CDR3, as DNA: TGTGCCAGCAGCTTGCCTAACAATGAGCAGTTCTTC. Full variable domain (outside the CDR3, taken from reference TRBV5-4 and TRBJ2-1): ETGVTQSPTHLIKTRGQQVTLRCSSQSGHNTVSWYQQALGQGPQFIFQYYREEENGRGNFPPRFSGLQFPNYSSELNVNALELDDSALYLCASSLPNNEQFFGPGTRLTVL.

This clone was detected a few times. For the CDR3, the DNA is TGTGCCAGCAGTGCTAGCGGGGGGACCGGGGATACGCAGTATTTT. Translation: CASSASGGTGDTQYF. This chain uses TRBV2 with TRBJ2-3, with 11 nucleotides matching TRBD2. The CDR3 spans 15 residues. Germline V lookup: CDR1 SNHLY, CDR2 FYNNEI. V lost 4 bases, J lost 6 bases, and 6 bases stayed unmatched. The full variable domain, completed using reference TRBV2 and TRBJ2-3, is EPEVTQTPSHQVTQMGQEVILRCVPISNHLYFYWYRQILGQKVEFLVSFYNNEISEKSEIFDDQFSVERPDGSNFTLKIRSTKLEDSAMYFCASSASGGTGDTQYFGPGTRLTVL.

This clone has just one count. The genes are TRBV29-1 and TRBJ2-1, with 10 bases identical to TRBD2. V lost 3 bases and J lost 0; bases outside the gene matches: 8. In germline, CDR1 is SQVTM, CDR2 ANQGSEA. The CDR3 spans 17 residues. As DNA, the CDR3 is TGCAGCGTTGAGTCTAGCGGGGGCCGTAGCTCCTACAATGAGCAGTTCTTC. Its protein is CSVESSGGRSSYNEQFF.

The CDR3 nucleotides read TGCGCCAGCAGCCAAGATAGGGGGAACAATTCACCCCTCCACTTT. As protein: CASSQDRGNNSPLHF. The chain uses TRBV4-3 and TRBJ1-6; D is perhaps TRBD1 (6 bases). CDR3 length equals 15 residues. CDR1 LGHNA and CDR2 YSLEER come from the germline V gene. Trimming stripped 0 bases from V and 7 bases from J, with 10 bases between.

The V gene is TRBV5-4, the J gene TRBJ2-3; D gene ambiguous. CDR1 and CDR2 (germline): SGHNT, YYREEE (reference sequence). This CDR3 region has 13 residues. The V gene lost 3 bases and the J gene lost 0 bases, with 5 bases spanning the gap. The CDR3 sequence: CASSSLSTDTQYF. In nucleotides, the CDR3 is TGTGCCAGCAGCTCACTGAGCACAGATACGCAGTATTTT.

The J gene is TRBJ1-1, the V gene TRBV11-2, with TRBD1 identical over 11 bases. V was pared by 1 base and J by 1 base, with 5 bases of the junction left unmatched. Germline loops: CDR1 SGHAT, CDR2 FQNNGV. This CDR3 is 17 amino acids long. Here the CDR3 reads CASSLGGQGARNTEAFF. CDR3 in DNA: TGTGCCAGCAGCTTAGGAGGACAGGGGGCGAGGAACACTGAAGCTTTCTTT.

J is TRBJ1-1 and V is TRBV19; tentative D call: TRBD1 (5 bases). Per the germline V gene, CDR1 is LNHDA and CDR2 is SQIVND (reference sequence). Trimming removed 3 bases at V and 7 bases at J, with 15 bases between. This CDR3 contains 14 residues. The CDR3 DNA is TGTGCCAGTAGTATGGGGGGTGGAGGGATTGAAGCTTTCTTT. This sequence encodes CASSMGGGGIEAFF.

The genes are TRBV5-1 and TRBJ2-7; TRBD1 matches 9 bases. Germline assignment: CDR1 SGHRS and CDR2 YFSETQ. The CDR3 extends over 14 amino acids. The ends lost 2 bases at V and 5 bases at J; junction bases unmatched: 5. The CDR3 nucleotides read TGCGCCAGCAGCTTTGGGACAGGGATCAACGAGCAGTACTTC. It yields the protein CASSFGTGINEQYF.

CDR3 nucleotide sequence: TGTGCCAGCAGCTTGGGGACAGACCCAGCCGGGGAGCTGTTTTTT. As protein: CASSLGTDPAGELFF. The V gene is TRBV5-4, the J gene TRBJ2-2, with D possibly matching TRBD1 (6 bases). Trimming shortened V by 0 bases and J by 6 bases, and 12 bases separated the two germline ends. The CDR3 consists of 15 residues. The germline V gene has CDR1 SGHNT and CDR2 YYREEE (reference sequence).

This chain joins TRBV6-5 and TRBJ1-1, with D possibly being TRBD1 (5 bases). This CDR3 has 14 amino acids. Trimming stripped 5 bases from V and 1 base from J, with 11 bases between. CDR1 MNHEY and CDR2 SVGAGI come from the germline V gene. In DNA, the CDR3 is TGTGCCAGCAGTCGCCCAGGGTCGAACACTGAAGCTTTCTTT. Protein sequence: CASSRPGSNTEAFF.